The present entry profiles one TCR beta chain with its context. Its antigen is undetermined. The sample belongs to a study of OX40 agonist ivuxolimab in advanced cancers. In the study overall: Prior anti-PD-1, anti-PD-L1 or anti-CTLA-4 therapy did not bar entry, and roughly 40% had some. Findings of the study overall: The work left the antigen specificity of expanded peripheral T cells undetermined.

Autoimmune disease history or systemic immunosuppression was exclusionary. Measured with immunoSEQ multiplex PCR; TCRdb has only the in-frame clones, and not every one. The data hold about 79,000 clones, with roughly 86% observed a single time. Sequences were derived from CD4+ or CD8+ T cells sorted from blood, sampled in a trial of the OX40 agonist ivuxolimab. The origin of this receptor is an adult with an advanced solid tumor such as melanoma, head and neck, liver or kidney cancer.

CDR3 DNA sequence: TGTGCCAGCAGCTCCCAGACAGGGACCTTCTACGAGCAGTACTTC. It codes for CASSSQTGTFYEQYF. The rearrangement links TRBV7-6 to TRBJ2-7, with 7 bases fitting TRBD1. V lost 4 bases, J lost 3 bases, and 9 bases stayed unmatched. Per the germline V gene, CDR1 is SGHVS and CDR2 is FNYEAQ. The CDR3 loop spans 15 amino acids.